This passage covers 24 T cell receptor beta chains from one sample sequenced in a study of Ad26.COV2.S vaccination and SARS-CoV-2 variants. Method: immunoSEQ multiplex PCR; TCRdb's copy keeps in-frame clones and lacks some. There are about 420,000 clones in the sample; roughly 90% occur only once, and around 3.6% lies in the top ten. Indicated treatment: some 20 received Ad26.COV2.S at low or high dose, single or two shots; about 5 received placebo; per-sample allocation not given. The investigators took samples on day 63 after the first vaccine or placebo injection. This sample comprised peripheral blood, obtained in a trial of Ad26.COV2.S vaccine versus placebo. The receptors shown here come from a person between 18 and 59 years old who received the Ad26.COV2.S COVID-19 vaccine or a placebo.

The chain recombines TRBV12-3 or TRBV12-4 with TRBJ2-1; a weak D match, TRBD1 (7 bases). This CDR3 has 12 amino acids. Trimming cost V 6 bases and J 8 bases, with 11 bases left between them. CDR3 amino acids: CASRGRGDEQFF. CDR3 coding DNA: TGTGCCAGCAGGGGCAGGGGGGATGAGCAGTTCTTC.

The chain uses TRBV11-2 and TRBJ2-1; D call uncertain. The V gene lost 5 bases and the J gene lost 2 bases, with 4 bases spanning the gap. Looked up from germline, CDR1 is SGHAT and CDR2 is FQNNGV. This CDR3 is 12 amino acids long. The CDR3 DNA is TGTGCCAGCAGCCCCCCCTACAATGAGCAGTTCTTC. Translation gives CASSPPYNEQFF.

The chain carries TRBV6-2 or TRBV6-3 and TRBJ2-2, with 9 bases that match TRBD1. CDR1 is MNHEY and CDR2 is SVGEGT in the germline V gene. The length of the CDR3 is 14 residues. Unmatched junction bases numbered 5, after V lost 5 bases and J lost 7 bases. The CDR3 DNA is TGTGCCAGCAGTAAGACAGGGGGTGTCGGGGAGCTGTTTTTT. Protein product: CASSKTGGVGELFF.

The gene calls are TRBV3-1 (or the pseudogene TRBV3-2) and TRBJ2-1; tentatively, D is TRBD2 (5 bases). Trimming pared 5 bases from V and 4 bases from J, leaving 15 bases between. Germline values: CDR1 LGHDT, CDR2 YNNKEL (reference sequence). The CDR3 has 15 residues. The CDR3 spells CASSAGHAGYNEQFF. CDR3 bases: TGTGCCAGCAGCGCGGGTCACGCCGGATACAATGAGCAGTTCTTC.

There are a few counts of this clone. V usage is TRBV6-1 and J usage is TRBJ1-2; TRBD1 matches at 9 bases. The CDR3 sequence is 14 residues long. Germline CDR1 MNHNS, CDR2 SASEGT. The J segment lost 5 bases and the V segment lost 5 bases, leaving 6 bases of the junction unmatched. The CDR3, as DNA: TGTGCCAGCAGTCGTCCCGGGACAGGGTATGGCTACACCTTC. This codes for CASSRPGTGYGYTF.

V usage is TRBV7-8 and J usage is TRBJ2-1; TRBD2 matches at 11 bases. CDR1 is SGHVS and CDR2 is FQNEAQ in the germline V gene. This CDR3 has 20 residues. With V trimmed by 0 bases and J by 0 bases, 10 bases remained unmatched. The CDR3 here is CASSLARRLAGQSSYNEQFF. The CDR3 coding sequence is TGTGCCAGCAGCTTAGCAAGGCGACTAGCGGGGCAAAGCTCCTACAATGAGCAGTTCTTC. Supplemented by reference TRBV7-8 and TRBJ2-1, the full variable domain reads GAGVSQSPRYKVAKRGQDVALRCDPISGHVSLFWYQQALGQGPEFLTYFQNEAQLDKSGLPSDRFFAERPEGSVSTLKIQRTQQEDSAVYLCASSLARRLAGQSSYNEQFFGPGTRLTVL.

V gene TRBV11-1 combines with J gene TRBJ2-2; the D is unclear. There are 14 residues in the CDR3. The ends were cut back, 5 bases at V and 5 bases at J, with 12 bases in the middle. Germline-derived CDR1 and CDR2 are SGHAT and FQDESV (reference sequence). This chain's CDR3 is CASSQSSWTGELFF. CDR3 sequence (DNA): TGTGCCAGCAGCCAAAGTAGTTGGACCGGGGAGCTGTTTTTT.

There are many counts of this clone. The chain couples TRBV7-9 to TRBJ1-2; D call uncertain. The germline V gene has CDR1 SEHNR and CDR2 FQNEAQ (reference sequence). The V end lost 3 bases, the J end lost 6 bases, and 20 bases lay between the germline ends. The CDR3 totals 16 residues. For the CDR3, the DNA is TGTGCCAGCAGCTTGGGTGCGGCAGTGCGGGCCCATGGCTACACCTTC. This codes for CASSLGAAVRAHGYTF.

The chain carries TRBV5-1 and TRBJ1-3, with no clear D. The CDR3 totals 16 residues. In germline, CDR1 is SGHRS, CDR2 YFSETQ. V was cut by 4 bases and J by 2 bases, with 16 bases left in between. The CDR3 reads CASSPLGPQAGNTIYF. DNA of the CDR3: TGCGCCAGCAGCCCCCTTGGGCCGCAGGCTGGAAACACCATATATTTT.

The rearrangement uses TRBV2 and TRBJ1-5; D gene ambiguous. The germline V gene encodes CDR1 SNHLY and CDR2 FYNNEI. V lost 7 bases and J lost 1, with 14 bases in between. The CDR3 has 15 residues. As DNA, the CDR3 is TGTGCCAGCATTTGGGTCTTGGGAAGCAATCAGCCCCAGCATTTT. As protein: CASIWVLGSNQPQHF.

CDR3 loop: CASSVASGETDTQYF. CDR3 DNA sequence: TGCGCCAGCAGTGTGGCTAGCGGGGAGACAGATACGCAGTATTTT. The gene calls are TRBV10-2 and TRBJ2-3, with 9 bases that match TRBD2. There are 15 residues in the CDR3. After removal of 4 bases from V and 3 bases from J, the junction contained 5 bases not matched to a gene. Germline CDR1 reads WSHSY; CDR2 reads SAAADI.

V is TRBV14 and J is TRBJ1-2; tentative D call: TRBD1 (5 bases). The germline V gene has CDR1 SGHDN and CDR2 FVKESK. The V and J ends lost 1 base and 8 bases respectively, with 20 bases between them. This CDR3 spans 16 amino acids. The CDR3 region is CASSQVRDRTHRGYTF. CDR3 sequence (DNA): TGTGCCAGCAGCCAAGTCCGGGACCGGACGCATCGAGGCTACACCTTC.

The chain joins TRBV3-1 (or the pseudogene TRBV3-2) to TRBJ2-5, with a possible D match to TRBD1 (5 bases). The germline gives CDR1 LGHDT, CDR2 YNNKEL (reference sequence). Deletions cut 2 bases from V and 5 bases from J, with 9 bases between. The CDR3 is made up of 13 amino acids. The CDR3 region has the DNA TGTGCCAGCAGCCAACAGGGTTGGGAGACCCAGTACTTC. Its translation is CASSQQGWETQYF.

V and J are TRBV30 and TRBJ1-3, with TRBD1 matching over 7 bases. After removal of 5 bases from V and 0 bases from J, the junction contained 13 bases not matched to a gene. Germline loops: CDR1 GTSNPN, CDR2 SVGIG (reference sequence). The CDR3 sequence is 17 residues long. The CDR3 spells CAWDSGGLPLSGNTIYF. DNA of the CDR3: TGTGCCTGGGATTCAGGGGGTCTGCCACTCTCTGGAAACACCATATATTTT.

The J gene is TRBJ1-2, the V gene TRBV11-2; 12 bases are shared with TRBD1. Losses at the gene ends were 1 base for V and 8 bases for J; bases not matched to a gene: 5. The CDR3 has 15 amino acids. Germline loops: CDR1 SGHAT, CDR2 FQNNGV. The CDR3 coding sequence is TGTGCCAGCAGCTTAGCTGGGACAGGGGGCGAGGGCTACACCTTC. As protein: CASSLAGTGGEGYTF.

The chain couples TRBV14 to TRBJ2-7, with D possibly matching TRBD2 (6 bases). The CDR3 consists of 13 residues. The V end was cut by 4 bases, the J end by 6 bases, with 13 bases between. Germline CDR1 and CDR2: SGHDN and FVKESK. CDR3 nucleotides: TGTGCCAGCAGCCCCTCCTTGGGGGGCGAGCAGTACTTC. Its translation: CASSPSLGGEQYF.

The rearrangement uses TRBV30 and TRBJ1-1; D is possibly TRBD1 (5 bases). Between the trimmed V and J ends, which lost 2 bases and 1 base, there was a span of 11 bases. In germline, CDR1 is GTSNPN, CDR2 SVGIG (reference sequence). The CDR3 is 14 amino acids. DNA of the CDR3: TGTGCCTGGAGTCACAGGTCTAGGAACACTGAAGCTTTCTTT. The encoded protein is CAWSHRSRNTEAFF. The full variable domain, with the rest looked up from reference TRBV30 and TRBJ1-1, is SQTIHQWPATLVQPVGSPLSLECTVEGTSNPNLYWYRQAAGRGLQLLFYSVGIGQISSEVPQNLSASRPQDRQFILSSKKLLLSDSGFYLCAWSHRSRNTEAFFGQGTRLTVV.

The chain carries TRBV4-3 and TRBJ2-3; TRBD2 matches at 7 bases. Germline CDR1 is LGHNA and CDR2 is YSLEER. Losses at the gene ends were 0 bases for V and 1 base for J; bases not matched to a gene: 7. The CDR3 loop spans 17 amino acids. The CDR3 DNA reads as TGCGCCAGCAGCCAAGATGGGGGGGGTCGCCGCACAGATACGCAGTATTTT. This translates into CASSQDGGGRRTDTQYF.

Details on this clone: The sample holds other DNA sequences that translate to the same CDR3. The gene calls are TRBV5-1 and TRBJ1-1, with D tentatively TRBD1 (5 bases). The CDR3 has 14 residues. Germline CDR1 is SGHRS and CDR2 is YFSETQ. The V end lost 0 bases, the J end lost 1 base, and 7 bases lay between the germline ends. CDR3 sequence: CASSLAGGNTEAFF. The CDR3 coding sequence is TGCGCCAGCAGCTTGGCGGGGGGGAACACTGAAGCTTTCTTT. The full variable domain, in which reference TRBV5-1 and TRBJ1-1 provide the parts outside the CDR3, is KAGVTQTPRYLIKTRGQQVTLSCSPISGHRSVSWYQQTPGQGLQFLFEYFSETQRNKGNFPGRFSGRQFSNSRSEMNVSTLELGDSALYLCASSLAGGNTEAFFGQGTRLTVV.

The chain employs TRBV28 and TRBJ2-4; D is unclear. Germline loops: CDR1 MDHEN, CDR2 SYDVKM. Trimming stripped 4 bases from V and 0 bases from J, with 16 bases between. The CDR3 is 17 residues long. The CDR3 loop is CASSSGTDQVAKNIQYF. CDR3 nucleotides: TGTGCCAGCAGTTCAGGCACAGATCAGGTAGCCAAAAACATTCAGTACTTC.

The J gene is TRBJ2-1, the V gene TRBV6-6; perhaps D is TRBD1 or TRBD2 (6 bases each). CDR1 and CDR2 (germline): MNHNY, SVGAGI (reference sequence). With 5 bases removed from V and 10 bases from J, the gap between germline ends came to 15 bases. The CDR3 is 13 amino acids. CDR3 loop: CASSTGASREQFF. The CDR3 DNA follows: TGTGCCAGCAGTACGGGGGCTAGCCGAGAGCAGTTCTTC.

This chain uses TRBV27 with TRBJ2-7; 9 bases align to TRBD1. The CDR3 has 14 amino acids. Germline V gene lookup returns CDR1 MNHEY and CDR2 SMNVEV (reference sequence). J gave up 6 bases and V 7 bases, and 10 bases lay outside the gene matches. CDR3 in amino acids: CASTKRTGEAEQYF. CDR3 DNA sequence: TGTGCCAGCACCAAGAGGACAGGGGAGGCCGAGCAGTACTTC.

This clone was observed a few times. The chain is built from TRBV5-5 and TRBJ2-1; TRBD2 matches 8 bases. Losses at the gene ends were 4 bases for V and 7 bases for J; bases not matched to a gene: 13. The CDR3 extends over 16 amino acids. Per the germline V gene, CDR1 is SGHKS and CDR2 is YYEKEE (reference sequence). The CDR3 nucleotides are TGTGCCAGCAGCCGCACGGGAGGGGAGATGGGTAATGAGCAGTTCTTC. It is translated as CASSRTGGEMGNEQFF.

V is TRBV3-1 (or the pseudogene TRBV3-2) and J is TRBJ1-3; D gene uncertain. The CDR3 runs 14 residues. CDR1 LGHDT and CDR2 YNNKEL come from the germline V gene (reference sequence). V lost 2 bases, J lost 3 bases, and 8 bases lay in between. This chain's CDR3 is CASSQSSVGNTIYF. The CDR3 coding sequence is TGTGCCAGCAGCCAATCTTCAGTTGGAAACACCATATATTTT.